This section outlines one TCR beta chain sequence together with its context. Its antigen specificity is not known. No clone much larger than this one lies a single base away; base qualities are absent. The CDR3 runs 13 residues from the cysteine to the phenylalanine. Only the CDR3 region is kept as DNA, spanning 39 bases read in frame from base 1. From a lookup of the germline V gene (reference sequence), CDR1 and CDR2 are GTSNPN and SVGIG. In total, 666 healthy bone marrow donors made up the cohort. At the time of sampling, every cohort member was nominally healthy, though immune exposures that went unrecorded were likely present. The donor was CMV seropositive and was included in the group of approximately 300 seropositive cohort members. A peripheral blood sample was provided by each donor, and peripheral blood mononuclear cells were used for TCR beta sequencing. Genomic DNA was extracted from the blood cell samples with the Qiagen DNeasy Blood Extraction Kit.

The data stem from a study of cytomegalovirus exposure and HLA in healthy donors (dated by TCRdb to 2017 to 2019). The study in broad terms: An earlier analysis of fewer than 750 of the donors reported about 260 Gb of sequence data and around 100 million unique TCR beta sequences obtained from about 200 million T cells. Of the 350 to 400 genotyped donors, approximately 80% fell in the genetic ancestry cluster associated with self-reported Caucasian donors. Around 300 gigabases of sequencing data and 78 million or so unique TCR sequences were included in an early release covering several hundred HLA-typed donors. The study profiled the T cell repertoires of under 850 subjects by immunosequencing and related them to cytomegalovirus serostatus. To decide whether each TCR beta V gene segment behaved as functional or pseudogenic, an earlier analysis of some 600 of the donors relied on high-throughput TCR beta sequencing. Rather than using new phenotypic data, the later analysis identified candidate immune exposures from TCR beta sequences and from how often those sequences occurred across donors. Besides the first cohort of approximately 710 subjects, a separate validation cohort made up of over 100 different subjects was used. A later genetic analysis took genome-wide SNP genotypes for 398 of the 666 donors and used that subset as a discovery cohort. Donor age, sex, ethnicity and CMV serostatus were compiled alongside the repertoire data. A later analysis re-analyzed previously published TCR beta repertoires from several hundred donors and added high-resolution HLA genotyping to study TCR occurrence patterns. Class I and class II HLA loci were covered by the typing at four-digit resolution. The study was designed to test whether signatures of past pathogen exposure could be identified by cataloging public T cell receptors. Typing coverage varied by locus: roughly 629-640 donors for A, B, C, DRB1 and DQB1; some 520 for DQA1; about 570 for DPA1; around 490 for DPB1. Because of strong linkage in the cohort, roughly five DR-DQ haplotypes were treated as single units for association and clustering. To predict cytomegalovirus infection status, the study combined high-throughput TCR immunosequencing, statistical association of individual TCRs with disease status, and machine learning. Across roughly 420 genotyped donors of the cohort, an average of about 200,000 unique TCR beta nucleotide sequences per donor were sequenced, and approximately 17% of those sequences were non-productive. Every discovery cohort repertoire had been produced on one sequencing platform. Results and caveats for the whole study, not just this receptor: Compared with the 666-donor mean, donors in an Asian-associated ancestry cluster had fewer N-insertions in productive TCRs, according to a later genetic analysis. Only TCR beta chains were sequenced in this cohort, and the absence of alpha or paired-chain data limited detectable features. The 87-base-pair reads could not distinguish some IMGT-functional V segments, including TRBV6-2 and TRBV6-3, so those segments were excluded. A cluster of highly shared sequence variants was judged likely to be a technical artifact of the sequencing pipeline. Immune exposure information for the cohort was limited to CMV serostatus. In a later analysis, several top co-occurrence clusters were reported to appear linked to parvovirus B19, influenza, CMV and Epstein-Barr virus. Compared with equally common non-associated chains, HLA-associated TCR beta chains in a later analysis were more clonally expanded and had lower generation probabilities. Most CMV-associated TCR beta chains appeared to be HLA-restricted in a later analysis, and the HLA associations seemed to be driven largely by CMV exposure. In the study, about 150 TCR beta chains were listed as associated with cytomegalovirus. The classifier was reported to diagnose cytomegalovirus status with high specificity and sensitivity in both the original cohort and the validation cohort. Because HLA typing was unavailable for some donors at each locus, only the typed subset was used in association tests. In vitro tests confirmed that a few of the cytomegalovirus-associated TCR beta chains recognize cytomegalovirus antigens. In a later genetic analysis, a missense DCLRE1C variant was associated with V-gene and J-gene trimming of TCR beta chains, and the association was replicated in an independent cohort. In an earlier analysis of approximately 590 of the donors, most TCR beta V segments appeared in productive rearrangements about 87% or about 30% of the time, broadly matching IMGT annotations. The presence/absence analyses assumed that sequencing depth was roughly uniform across donors, and that assumption may not be true. Linkage disequilibrium might explain the correlated functional status among segregating V segments, but an unknown experimental factor could not be excluded. Most TCR sequences were observed very rarely across donors, whereas some public TCRs were present in many individuals. In a later analysis, 15,000 to 20,000 TCR beta sequences were associated with specific HLA alleles at a false discovery rate of 0.05. The earlier analysis of 450 to 700 of the donors excluded about 16 rarely observed V segments, including chromosome 9 orphons, because counts were too low. A further reported finding was that TCR beta sequences accurately predicted the HLA-A and HLA-B alleles for most subjects in the first cohort. A later analysis found that TCR association rates varied across HLA loci, with DRB1 alleles showing the most associated TCRs and HLA-C alleles the fewest. The authors suggested that the approach could potentially be extended to other disease states and immunological phenotypes. When HLA alleles, especially DR and DQ, strongly co-occurred, TCR associations were difficult to assign to individual alleles.

To prepare the library, the immunoSEQ multiplex PCR assay was applied. A mixture of 60 forward primers for TCR Vbeta segments and 13 reverse primers for TCR Jbeta segments was used in the multiplex PCR. The CDR3 region of rearranged TCR beta genes was amplified from genomic DNA with a multiplex PCR assay. The Illumina HiSeq System was used to sequence the amplified TCR beta libraries as 87-base-pair reads. The authors' analysis ran thus. A later analysis tallied around 80 million unique TCR beta chains across the 650 to 750 repertoires, and approximately 11 million of those chains were shared by two or more donors. To remove PCR and sequencing errors, raw reads were error-corrected and collapsed into unique sequences using a nearest-neighbor algorithm that merged closely related sequences. To assign V, D and J gene segments, CDR3 sequences were aligned to IMGT reference sequences. For a sequence to be retained, at least a six-nucleotide match to both a V gene segment and a J gene segment was required. A rearrangement counted as productive if the CDR3 had no stop codons and remained in frame with V and J, and every other rearrangement counted as non-productive. CDR3 was defined by IMGT convention, running from the second conserved V-encoded cysteine to the conserved J-encoded phenylalanine. The earlier analysis of some 540 of the donors excluded any sequence lacking an unambiguous match to a single V gene segment. An earlier analysis of a few hundred of the donors called V segments functional above 56.7% productive rearrangements and segregating when the between-donor standard deviation exceeded 5%. A statistical classification framework was developed to diagnose cytomegalovirus status using the catalog of TCR beta chain sequences. In a later analysis, TCR nucleotide sequences were compared against IMGT/GENE-DB human TR gene sequences so that V and J genes could be assigned. The TCRdist pipeline was used in a later analysis to assign CDR3 sequences and most-parsimonious VDJ recombination scenarios. In a later analysis, each TCR beta chain was defined by its CDR3 amino acid sequence together with its V-gene family, and reads lacking a unique V-gene family were excluded. In a later analysis, fewer than 650 highly shared, low-generation-probability nucleotide sequences were removed to address suspected cross-contamination and a sequencing artifact. A later analysis calculated a clonal expansion index for each public chain from normalized within-repertoire ranks of inferred template counts. Generation probabilities in a later analysis came from a VDJ recombination model fitted to out-of-frame rearrangements, and those results were checked against IGoR. In a later analysis, hypergeometric tests were used to score TCR-TCR, TCR-HLA and TCR-CMV co-occurrence, with a repertoire-size bias correction applied to TCR pairs. False discovery rates were estimated in a later analysis by permuting HLA or CMV assignments 20 times. In a later analysis, co-occurring TCRs were grouped using DBSCAN, and TCRdist sequence similarity was added for clustering within HLA-allele-positive subsets. Co-occurrence clustering excluded repertoires with fewer than 30,000 or more than 120,000 public chains, plus five with anomalous nucleotide sharing. Entries here come from immuneACCESS through TCRdb and include only in-frame sequences with V and J called. Some clones fail to appear in such tables; in the studies checked, an unresolved V gene covers under half of the shortfall, and the cause of the remainder is unknown. D and trimming come from the DNA, and the V and J calls and clone size come from that table. Across this sample there are 100,000 or so clones, with roughly 83% seen only once. Together, the top ten hold approximately 3.7% of the sample.

The chain uses TRBV30 and TRBJ2-5; no D gene call is confident. Matching the DNA end better, TRBJ2-7 makes the J call doubtful. Sequencing was done on a sample of PBMCs. This clonotype was obtained from a female donor in good health and CMV-seropositive. The bases read TGTGCCTGGAGTAGTGCCGTCTCCTACGAGCAGTACTTC. It encodes CAWSSAVSYEQYF.